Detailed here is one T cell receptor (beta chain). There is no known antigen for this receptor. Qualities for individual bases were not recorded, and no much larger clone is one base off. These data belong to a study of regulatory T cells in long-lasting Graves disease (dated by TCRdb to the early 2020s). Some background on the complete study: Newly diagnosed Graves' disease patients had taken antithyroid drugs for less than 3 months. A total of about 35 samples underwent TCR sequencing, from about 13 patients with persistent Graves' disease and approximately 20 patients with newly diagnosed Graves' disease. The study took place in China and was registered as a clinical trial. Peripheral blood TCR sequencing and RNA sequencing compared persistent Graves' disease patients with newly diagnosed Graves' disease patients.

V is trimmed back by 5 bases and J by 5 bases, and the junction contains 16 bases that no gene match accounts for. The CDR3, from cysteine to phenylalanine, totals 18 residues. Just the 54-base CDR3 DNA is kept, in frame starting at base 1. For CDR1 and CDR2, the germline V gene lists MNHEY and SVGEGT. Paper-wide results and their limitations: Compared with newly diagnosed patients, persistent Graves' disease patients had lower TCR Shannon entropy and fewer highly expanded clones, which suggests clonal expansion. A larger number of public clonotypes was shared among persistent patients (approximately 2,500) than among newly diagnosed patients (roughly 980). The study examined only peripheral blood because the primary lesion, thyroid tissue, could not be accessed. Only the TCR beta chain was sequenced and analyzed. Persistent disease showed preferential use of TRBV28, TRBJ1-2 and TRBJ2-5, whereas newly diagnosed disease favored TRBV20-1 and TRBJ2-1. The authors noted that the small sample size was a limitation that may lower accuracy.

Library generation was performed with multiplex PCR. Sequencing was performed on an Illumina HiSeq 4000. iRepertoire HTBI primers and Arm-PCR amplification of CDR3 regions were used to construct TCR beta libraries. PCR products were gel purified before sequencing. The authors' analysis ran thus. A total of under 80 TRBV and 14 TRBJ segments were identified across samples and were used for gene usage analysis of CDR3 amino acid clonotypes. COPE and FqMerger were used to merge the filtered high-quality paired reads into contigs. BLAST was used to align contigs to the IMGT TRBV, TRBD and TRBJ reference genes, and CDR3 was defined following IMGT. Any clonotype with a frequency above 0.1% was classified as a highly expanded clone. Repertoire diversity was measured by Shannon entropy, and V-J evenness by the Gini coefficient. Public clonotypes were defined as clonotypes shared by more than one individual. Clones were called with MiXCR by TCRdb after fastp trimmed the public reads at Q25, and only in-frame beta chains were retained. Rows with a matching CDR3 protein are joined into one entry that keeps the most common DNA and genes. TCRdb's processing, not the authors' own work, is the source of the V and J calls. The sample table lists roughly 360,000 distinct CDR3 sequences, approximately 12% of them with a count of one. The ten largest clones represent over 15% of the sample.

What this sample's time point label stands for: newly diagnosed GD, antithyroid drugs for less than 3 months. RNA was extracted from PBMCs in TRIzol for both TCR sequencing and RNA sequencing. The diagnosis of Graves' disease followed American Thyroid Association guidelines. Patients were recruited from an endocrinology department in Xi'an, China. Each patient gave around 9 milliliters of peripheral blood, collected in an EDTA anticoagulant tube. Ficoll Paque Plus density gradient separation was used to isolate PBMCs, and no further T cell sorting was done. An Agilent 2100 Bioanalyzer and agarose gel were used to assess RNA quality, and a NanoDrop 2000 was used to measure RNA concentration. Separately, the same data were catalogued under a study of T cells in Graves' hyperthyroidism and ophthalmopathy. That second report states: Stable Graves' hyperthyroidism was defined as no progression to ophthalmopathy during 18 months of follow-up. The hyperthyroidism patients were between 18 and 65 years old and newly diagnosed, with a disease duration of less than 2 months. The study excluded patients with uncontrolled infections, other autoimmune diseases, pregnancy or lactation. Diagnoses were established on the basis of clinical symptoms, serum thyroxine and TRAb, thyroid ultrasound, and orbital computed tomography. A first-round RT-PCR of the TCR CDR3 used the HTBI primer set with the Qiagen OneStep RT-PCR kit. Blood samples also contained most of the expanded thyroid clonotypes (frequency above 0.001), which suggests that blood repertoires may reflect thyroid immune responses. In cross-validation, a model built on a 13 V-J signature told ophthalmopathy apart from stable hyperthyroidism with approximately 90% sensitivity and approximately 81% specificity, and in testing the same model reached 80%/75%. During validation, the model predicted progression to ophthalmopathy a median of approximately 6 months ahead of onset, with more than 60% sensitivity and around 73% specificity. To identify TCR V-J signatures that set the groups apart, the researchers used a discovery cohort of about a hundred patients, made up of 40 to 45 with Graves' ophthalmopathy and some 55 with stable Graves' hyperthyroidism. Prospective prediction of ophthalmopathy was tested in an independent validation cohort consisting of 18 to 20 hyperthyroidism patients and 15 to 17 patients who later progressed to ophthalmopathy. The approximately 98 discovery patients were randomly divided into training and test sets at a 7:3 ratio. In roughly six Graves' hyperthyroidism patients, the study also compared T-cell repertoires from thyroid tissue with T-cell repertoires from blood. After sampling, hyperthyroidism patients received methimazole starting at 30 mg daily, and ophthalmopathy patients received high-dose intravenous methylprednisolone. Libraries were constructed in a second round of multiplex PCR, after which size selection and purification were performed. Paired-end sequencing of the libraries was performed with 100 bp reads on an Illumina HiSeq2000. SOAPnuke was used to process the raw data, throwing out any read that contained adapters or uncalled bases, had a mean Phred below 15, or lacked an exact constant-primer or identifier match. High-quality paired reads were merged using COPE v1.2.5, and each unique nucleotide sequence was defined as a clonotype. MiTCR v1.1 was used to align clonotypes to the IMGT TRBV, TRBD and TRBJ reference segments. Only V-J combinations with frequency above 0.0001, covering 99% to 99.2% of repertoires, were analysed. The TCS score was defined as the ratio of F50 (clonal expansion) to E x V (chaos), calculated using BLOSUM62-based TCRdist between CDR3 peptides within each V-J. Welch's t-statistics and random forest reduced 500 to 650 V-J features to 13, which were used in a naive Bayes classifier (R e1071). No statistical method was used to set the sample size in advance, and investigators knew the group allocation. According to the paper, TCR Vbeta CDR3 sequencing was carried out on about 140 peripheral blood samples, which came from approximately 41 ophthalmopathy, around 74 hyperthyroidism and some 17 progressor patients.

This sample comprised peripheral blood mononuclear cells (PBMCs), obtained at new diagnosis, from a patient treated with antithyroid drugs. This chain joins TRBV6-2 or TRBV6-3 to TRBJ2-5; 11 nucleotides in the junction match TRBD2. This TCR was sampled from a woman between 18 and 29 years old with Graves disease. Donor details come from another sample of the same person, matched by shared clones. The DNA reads TGTGCCAGCAGTATTCTTTTGATAGCGGGAGGGCCGGGCGAGACCCAGTACTTC. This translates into CASSILLIAGGPGETQYF.